This T cell receptor (beta chain) was found in a study of identical twins (dated by TCRdb to about 2016). In terms of the full investigation: The study deep-sequenced TCR alpha and beta repertoires from monozygotic twins, unrelated adults of various ages and cord blood to test whether fetal clonotypes persist. To rule out contamination, replicate twin experiments were performed at different times with different library preparation protocols. Overall study outcomes, separate from this receptor: Fewer insertions were carried by abundant cord blood beta clonotypes, a similar but weaker trend appeared in young adult naive repertoires, and no such trend appeared in memory repertoires. Out-of-frame TCR alpha sequences shared between twins showed an excess of low generation-probability sequences compared with coincidental sharing between unrelated individuals. The excess sharing between twins in beta out-of-frame sequences was weaker because fewer shared sequences reduced the signal-to-noise ratio. Because the same donors could not be followed over many years, the conclusions relied on cross-sectional statistical analysis. In monozygotic twins, recombination models systematically underestimated out-of-frame TCR alpha sharing, but the models matched the sharing seen between unrelated individuals. Zero-insertion analyses could be partly confounded by invariant T cells such as MAIT and iNKT, though diverse VJ usage argued against such confounding for most clonotypes.

All donors were healthy Caucasians. Three pairs of female monozygotic twins, all aged roughly 18 to 29 years, made up the twin cohort. Positive isolation kits from Invitrogen were used to isolate the CD4+ and CD8+ T cell populations. The library was obtained by 5' RACE. Sequenced using an Illumina HiSeq 2000. Template switching added a universal primer binding site, and the final cDNA carried a unique molecular identifier that allowed TCR cDNA molecules to be counted accurately. Specific primers in the conserved constant-segment region were used to synthesize first-strand cDNA for TCR alpha and beta chains. To control for contamination, every cDNA library carried two barcodes: a SMART-Mk sample barcode plus Illumina barcodes. TruSeq adapter sequences and Illumina sample barcodes were added in two successive PCR steps. The Illumina HiSeq platform was used with custom primers to sequence TCR alpha and beta cDNA libraries. Under the source paper's analysis protocol: Unique molecular identifiers were extracted from raw reads with MiGEC, and CDR3 positions were determined with MiXCR. For each individual, recombination models were inferred using an EM algorithm with the repgenHMM and IGoR tools. The tcR package in R was used for shared clonotype analysis, with sharing normalized by the product of cloneset sizes. To study raw recombination free of thymic and clonal selection effects, out-of-frame nonproductive sequences were analyzed. In-frame beta chains were kept once TCRdb had trimmed the public reads at Q25 with fastp and called clones with MiXCR. CDR3 protein duplicates are merged, each entry listing the most common genes and DNA. These V and J calls rely on TCRdb rather than the paper's analysis. Here the sample has about 520,000 distinct CDR3 sequences; 20% to 25% occur a single time. In total, the top ten clones hold 0.91% of the sample.

For this clonotype: Its target antigen remains unknown. It has no much larger one-base neighbor in the sample; base qualities were not kept.

The CDR3 covers 11 residues, taking in both the cysteine and the phenylalanine. Only CDR3 DNA is held: 33 bases, read in frame from base 1. Trimming at the junction amounts to 6 bases on V and 11 bases on J, and the germline ends lie 11 bases apart. According to the germline V gene, CDR1 reads MDHEN and CDR2 reads SYDVKM. This sample also appeared in a second study, on T cells expressing NK-cell markers. The second paper further reports: TCR beta-chain repertoires were profiled in sorted CD3+CD56+NKG2C+, CD3+CD56+NKG2C- and CD3+CD56-NKG2C+ T-cell subsets from several donors. Most of the eight sequenced donors were HCMV-seropositive and one was HCMV-seronegative. In several experiments an anti-gammadeltaTCR antibody was added to restrict sorting to alphabetaTCR-expressing T cells. In several donors, the dominant CD3+CD56+NKG2C+ clonotypes were found to rank among the top 10 CD8+ clonotypes and to make up about 1.0-7.5% of CD8+ T cells. Those dominant clonotypes were again the most abundant among CD3+CD56-NKG2C+ cells in a few donors, at about 28.3-65%. It remained unclear whether the expanded NKG2C-expressing T cell clones were specific for HCMV antigens. All eight donors whose samples were sequenced were randomly selected healthy volunteers, three of them men and five women. A commercial ELISA kit detecting HCMV-specific IgG in serum was used to determine HCMV serostatus. MIGEC handled demultiplexing of the reads and grouping by UMI, while MiTCR was used to assemble and quantify clonotypes. To exclude erroneous sequences, only TCR cDNA sequences supported by at least two reads were retained. The tcR package was used for downstream repertoire analysis, and clonotypes were matched between fractions using CDR3 nucleotide sequence together with V segment. Antigen specificity was annotated against VDJdb with VDJmatch, allowing one amino acid substitution in CDR3.

The sequencing input was CD4+ T cells sorted from blood. The sequence was collected from a woman aged 18-35 years in good health. In this chain, TRBV28 is recombined with TRBJ1-5; the D gene is perhaps TRBD1, from 5 matching bases. The CDR3 amino acid sequence is: CASREGQAQHF. Read as DNA, the sequence is TGTGCCAGCAGGGAAGGACAAGCCCAGCATTTT.